The 24 T cell receptor beta chains listed next were all sequenced from one sample in a study of molecular identifiers for immune sequencing clone quantification. One entry per CDR3 protein results from TCRdb running MiXCR on the PCR reads. The repertoire holds 88,000 or so distinct CDR3 sequences, 21% seen once, with more than 1% in the top ten. Sequencing was done on a sample of naive CD8+ T cells from blood, with Jurkat cell RNA spiked in. The subset is: FACS-sorted CD8+CD4-CCR7+CD45RA+ naive T cells. These receptor sequences come from a human donor in good health. Some libraries in this study had Jurkat cell RNA spiked in.

This clonotype has a count of ten or more. This sequence joins TRBV7-9 and TRBJ2-7; 9 bases are a match to TRBD1. Germline V CDR1 and CDR2: SEHNR, FQNEAQ (reference sequence). After removal of 5 bases from V and 3 bases from J, the junction contained 5 bases not matched to a gene. The CDR3 is 14 amino acids. CDR3 nucleotides: TGTGCCAGCAGCGCCCGGACAGGGGTCTACGAGCAGTACTTC. Translating it yields CASSARTGVYEQYF.

In its sample, this clonotype was seen a few times. This sequence joins TRBV6-4 and TRBJ1-5, with TRBD1 matching 7 bases. Germline V gives CDR1 MRHNA, CDR2 SNTAGT. V shed 6 bases, J shed 6 bases, and the junction held 14 bases outside the gene matches. This CDR3 region has 16 residues. This CDR3 is CASSKTGTAGGQPQHF. The DNA for the CDR3 is TGTGCCAGCAGCAAGACGGGGACAGCCGGGGGTCAGCCCCAGCATTTT.

Turning to this clonotype: A much larger clone differs from this one at a single base, so this may be a read error. The rearrangement joins TRBV7-3 to TRBJ2-5; perhaps TRBD2 as D (7 bases). V lost 5 bases to trimming and J lost 0 bases, with 16 bases between them. This CDR3 has 16 residues. Germline assignment: CDR1 SGHTA and CDR2 FQGTGA. CDR3 DNA: TGTGCCAGCAGCCCCTACGGGGGGCGAGACCAAGAGACCCAGTACTTC. This encodes CASSPYGGRDQETQYF.

V is TRBV5-6 and J is TRBJ2-2, with D unclear. The germline CDR1 and CDR2 sequences are SGHDT and YYEEEE. V lost 0 bases and J 7 bases, leaving 10 bases between the germline ends. CDR3 length: 14 amino acids. The CDR3 DNA sequence: TGTGCCAGCAGCTTGGGACCCCCGGTCGGGGAGCTGTTTTTT. Amino acids: CASSLGPPVGELFF.

A word on this clonotype: A read error may be the cause here, since a much bigger clone is one base away. The chain has TRBV12-3 or TRBV12-4 and TRBJ1-6; D is unresolved. The CDR3 runs to 13 residues. The V gene lost 4 bases and the J gene lost 8 bases, with 9 bases spanning the gap. CDR3 DNA sequence: TGTGCCAGCAGTTCTGAGGGTTATTCACCCCTCCACTTT. It translates to CASSSEGYSPLHF.

Comment on this clonotype: A much larger clone lies one base from this, so it may be a read error. The gene calls are TRBV5-4 and TRBJ1-1; tentatively, D is TRBD1 (6 bases). Germline V gives CDR1 SGHNT, CDR2 YYREEE (reference sequence). The length of the CDR3 is 13 residues. The CDR3 region is CASRSAGVTGAFF. CDR3 DNA: TGTGCCAGCCGATCAGCAGGGGTCACTGGAGCTTTCTTT.

This clonotype was detected many times. The chain joins TRBV6-6 to TRBJ1-4; the match to TRBD1 covers 7 bases. The trim removed 7 bases at V and 7 bases at J, leaving 9 bases unmatched. The CDR3 extends over 14 amino acids. Germline V CDR1 and CDR2: MNHNY, SVGAGI (reference sequence). Written as DNA, the CDR3 is TGTGCCAGCATCGCCGGGACAGCGGGTGAAAAACTGTTTTTT. It encodes CASIAGTAGEKLFF.

The chain recombines TRBV4-1 with TRBJ2-1; possibly TRBD1 for D (5 bases). V was clipped by 0 bases and J by 8 bases, with 20 bases between them. Germline CDR1 and CDR2: MGHRA and YSYEKL. The CDR3 extends over 17 amino acids. The CDR3 nucleotides are TGCGCCAGCAGCCAAGATGGAGACAGATATGGTCGGGATGAGCAGTTCTTC. Translating it yields CASSQDGDRYGRDEQFF.

This clonotype was detected only a few times. The chain couples TRBV2 to TRBJ2-7; D not resolved. V gave up 0 bases and J gave up 5 bases, with 5 bases separating them. This CDR3 has 12 amino acids. Germline CDR1 SNHLY, CDR2 FYNNEI. CDR3 protein: CASSEALNEQYF. Written as DNA, the CDR3 is TGTGCCAGCAGTGAAGCGCTGAACGAGCAGTACTTC.

The rearrangement uses TRBV10-1 and TRBJ2-3; D may be TRBD1 or TRBD2 (6 bases each). Trimming left V 0 bases short and J 4 bases short, with 11 bases between. Per germline, CDR1 WNHNN and CDR2 SYGVQD (reference sequence). The CDR3 spans 15 residues. The CDR3 nucleotides are TGCGCCAGCAGTGAGTCAGGGGGGCCCGCAGATACGCAGTATTTT. This translates into CASSESGGPADTQYF.

This clonotype has at least ten counts. The chain is built from TRBV5-1 and TRBJ1-6; 10 bases fit TRBD1. Germline-derived CDR1 and CDR2 are SGHRS and YFSETQ. V dropped 0 bases and J dropped 8; count of bases not matched to a gene: 11. The CDR3 sequence is 18 residues long. The CDR3 here is CASSLAFRQGAVDSPLHF. CDR3 DNA: TGCGCCAGCAGCTTGGCCTTCCGACAGGGGGCTGTTGATTCACCCCTCCACTTT.

Ten or more counts support this clonotype. The rearrangement links TRBV27 to TRBJ2-7; D is unclear. V was cut by 5 bases and J by 0 bases, with 5 bases left in between. CDR3 length: 12 amino acids. Germline V gene lookup returns CDR1 MNHEY and CDR2 SMNVEV (reference sequence). CDR3 coding DNA: TGTGCCAGCAGTCCGAACTCCTACGAGCAGTACTTC. As protein: CASSPNSYEQYF.

This chain joins TRBV19 and TRBJ2-7; D perhaps matches TRBD1 (5 bases). The germline CDR1 and CDR2 sequences are LNHDA and SQIVND (reference sequence). The CDR3 covers 14 residues. V was pared by 3 bases and J by 3 bases, with 12 bases between. The CDR3 sequence is CASSISGRDYEQYF. In nucleotides, the CDR3 is TGTGCCAGTAGTATCAGTGGCAGGGACTACGAGCAGTACTTC. Complete variable domain (other parts from reference TRBV19 and TRBJ2-7): DGGITQSPKYLFRKEGQNVTLSCEQNLNHDAMYWYRQDPGQGLRLIYYSQIVNDFQKGDIAEGYSVSREKKESFPLTVTSAQKNPTAFYLCASSISGRDYEQYFGPGTRLTVT.

Ten or more counts support this clonotype. The chain employs TRBV4-1 and TRBJ1-1; a weak D match, TRBD1 (6 bases). Germline CDR1 MGHRA, CDR2 YSYEKL. The CDR3 totals 15 residues. Trimming removed 0 bases from V and 3 bases from J, with 11 bases in between. CDR3 amino acids: CASSQDLGAYTEAFF. The CDR3, as DNA: TGCGCCAGCAGCCAAGATCTGGGGGCTTACACTGAAGCTTTCTTT.

About this clonotype: A much larger clone sits a single nucleotide away, making a read error possible. The genes are TRBV12-5 and TRBJ1-5; 12 bases agree with TRBD1. CDR1 LGHNT and CDR2 FRNRAP come from the germline V gene. The V segment lost 4 bases and the J segment 7 bases; nucleotides outside the gene matches: 5. This CDR3 spans 15 amino acids. CDR3: CASGSGQGAEQPQHF. In DNA, the CDR3 is TGTGCTAGTGGTTCGGGACAGGGGGCAGAGCAGCCCCAGCATTTT.

This clonotype was recorded many times. The chain combines TRBV6-6 with TRBJ2-1, with 8 positions matching TRBD2. CDR3 length equals 16 residues. Losses at the gene ends were 0 bases for V and 5 bases for J; bases not matched to a gene: 6. Looked up from germline, CDR1 is MNHNY and CDR2 is SVGAGI (reference sequence). The CDR3 loop is CASSYSAGATHNEQFF. CDR3 sequence (DNA): TGTGCCAGCAGTTACTCAGCGGGAGCCACCCACAATGAGCAGTTCTTC.

Ten or more counts support this clonotype. The chain carries TRBV5-5 and TRBJ2-3; 8 bases agree with TRBD1. Germline trimming cut 2 bases from V and 4 bases from J; bases unmatched to any gene: 3. From germline, CDR1 is SGHKS and CDR2 YYEKEE (reference sequence). CDR3 size: 14 residues. The CDR3 sequence is CASSFGQGPDTQYF. Written as DNA, the CDR3 is TGTGCCAGCAGCTTTGGACAGGGCCCAGATACGCAGTATTTT.

This clonotype was counted ten times or more. The CDR3 coding sequence is TGTGCCAGCAGCTCGAACTGGGGGGGCAGGAACACTGAAGCTTTCTTT. It is translated as CASSSNWGGRNTEAFF. The rearrangement links TRBV6-5 to TRBJ1-1, with D maybe TRBD1 (6 bases). The germline V and J ends were trimmed by 6 bases and 1 base, with 18 bases remaining between them. The germline gives CDR1 MNHEY, CDR2 SVGAGI. This CDR3 region has 16 residues.

The chain uses TRBV27 and TRBJ1-2; possible D gene TRBD1, 6 bases. The V and J ends lost 2 bases and 4 bases respectively, with 11 bases between them. The CDR3 has 14 amino acids. Germline V gene sequence: CDR1 MNHEY, CDR2 SMNVEV (reference sequence). CDR3 region: CASSLMGGAYGYTF. The CDR3 DNA reads TGTGCCAGCAGTTTAATGGGGGGCGCCTATGGCTACACCTTC.

Comments on this clonotype: With a much larger clone just one base away, this may be a read error. Written as DNA, the CDR3 is TGTGCCAGCAGCTTATCTAGCGGGAGCACATATACGCAGTATTTT. Its protein is CASSLSSGSTYTQYF. This rearrangement joins TRBV7-9 to TRBJ2-3; TRBD2 aligns across 10 bases. The germline CDR1 and CDR2 sequences are SEHNR and FQNEAQ (reference sequence). The CDR3 length is 15 residues.

This chain connects TRBV6-2 or TRBV6-3 to TRBJ2-2; 7 bases fit TRBD1. From germline, CDR1 is MNHEY and CDR2 SVGEGT. The V segment lost 6 bases and the J segment 0 bases; nucleotides outside the gene matches: 7. This CDR3 has 16 amino acids. The CDR3 DNA sequence: TGTGCCAGCAGCCTCCAACAGGGGCCGAACACCGGGGAGCTGTTTTTT. As protein: CASSLQQGPNTGELFF.

This clonotype was found many times. CDR3 coding DNA: TGTGCCACCAGAGGGGGGTACACTGAAGCTTTCTTT. It yields the protein CATRGGYTEAFF. V gene TRBV5-4 combines with J gene TRBJ1-1; D is perhaps TRBD1 (6 bases). Germline assignment: CDR1 SGHNT and CDR2 YYREEE (reference sequence). The germline V and J ends were trimmed by 9 bases and 3 bases, with 12 bases remaining between them. CDR3 length equals 12 residues.

V usage is TRBV19 and J usage is TRBJ2-1; 11 positions match TRBD2. The germline V gene has CDR1 LNHDA and CDR2 SQIVND (reference sequence). Trimming at V came to 6 bases and at J to 3 bases, leaving 4 bases not matched to a gene. This CDR3 has 15 residues. The CDR3 DNA follows: TGTGCCAGTAGCGTAACTAGCGGGGGCTACAATGAGCAGTTCTTC. Amino acids: CASSVTSGGYNEQFF.

J is TRBJ2-7 and V is TRBV2, with D unclear. Germline V gene data show CDR1 as SNHLY and CDR2 as FYNNEI. The V end lost 7 bases, the J end lost 1 base, and 11 bases lay between the germline ends. CDR3 size: 13 residues. The CDR3 nucleotides are TGTGCCAGCAAGGGCAGGTCGTCCTACGAGCAGTACTTC. It codes for CASKGRSSYEQYF. Based on the CDR3 plus reference TRBV2 and TRBJ2-7, the full variable domain is EPEVTQTPSHQVTQMGQEVILRCVPISNHLYFYWYRQILGQKVEFLVSFYNNEISEKSEIFDDQFSVERPDGSNFTLKIRSTKLEDSAMYFCASKGRSSYEQYFGPGTRLTVT.